This T cell receptor (beta chain) was found in a study of neurological immune-mediated disorders. This clonotype was picked up many times. Synthesis of cDNA used 5'RACE (with 10-nucleotide random UMIs). One entry per CDR3 protein, called by TCRdb with MiXCR from the 5' RACE reads. The sample shows more than 40,000 distinct CDR3 sequences, 2.5% to 3.5% of them seen only once. What was sequenced was PBMCs. The sequence was collected from a woman aged 50 to 60 with multiple sclerosis.

The CDR3 is CASSLVSSGMGGYTF. The CDR3 nucleotides are TGTGCCAGCAGCTTAGTATCATCGGGAATGGGAGGCTACACCTTC. The chain recombines TRBV11-2 with TRBJ1-2; D call uncertain. V was trimmed by 1 base and J by 8 bases, leaving 17 bases between them. Germline V gene sequence: CDR1 SGHAT, CDR2 FQNNGV. CDR3 length: 15 residues.